The 19 T cell receptor beta chains in this list originate from one sample, sequenced in a study of T cell responses to AZD1222 COVID-19 vaccine. Method: immunoSEQ multiplex PCR; TCRdb's copy keeps in-frame clones and lacks some. The sample lists approximately 170,000 clones, around nine tenths occurring once. The sequencing used peripheral blood, collected 28 days after the second AZD1222 dose. These receptors were obtained from an adult who received the AZD1222 COVID-19 vaccine.

The V call is TRBV7-2, the J call TRBJ2-2; D uncertain. The germline V gene encodes CDR1 SGHTA and CDR2 FQGNSA. The CDR3 covers 12 residues. V lost 2 bases, J lost 6 bases, and 4 bases lay in between. As DNA, the CDR3 is TGTGCCAGCAGCTTATTTCCCGGGGAGCTGTTTTTT. Translated, it gives CASSLFPGELFF. The full variable domain, rest sourced from reference TRBV7-2 and TRBJ2-2, is GAGVSQSPSNKVTEKGKDVELRCDPISGHTALYWYRQSLGQGLEFLIYFQGNSAPDKSGLPSDRFSAERTGGSVSTLTIQRTQQEDSAVYLCASSLFPGELFFGEGSRLTVL.

CDR3 sequence reads: CASSFGGGRGTEAFF. CDR3 in DNA: TGCGCCAGCAGCTTCGGTGGGGGGCGAGGGACTGAAGCTTTCTTT. The chain links TRBV5-1 to TRBJ1-1, with D perhaps matching TRBD1 (6 bases). CDR3 length equals 15 residues. Germline V CDR1 and CDR2: SGHRS, YFSETQ. Between the trimmed V and J ends, which lost 2 bases and 5 bases, there was a span of 16 bases.

This chain joins TRBV15 and TRBJ1-5, with a tentative D call TRBD1 (6 bases). V was clipped by 0 bases and J by 0 bases, with 18 bases between them. Germline loops: CDR1 LNHNV, CDR2 YYDKDF (reference sequence). CDR3 length equals 19 residues. For the CDR3, the DNA is TGTGCCACCAGCAGAGATAGGGGGAGTCGACAGTATAGCAATCAGCCCCAGCATTTT. This sequence encodes CATSRDRGSRQYSNQPQHF.

The chain joins TRBV7-9 to TRBJ1-4; D ambiguous. The ends were cut back, 5 bases at V and 4 bases at J, with 8 bases in the middle. This CDR3 has 13 amino acids. In germline, CDR1 is SEHNR, CDR2 FQNEAQ (reference sequence). The CDR3 reads CASSAGINEKLFF. The CDR3 DNA reads TGTGCCAGCAGCGCGGGGATTAATGAAAAACTGTTTTTT.

With respect to this clone: The sample contains more than one DNA sequence encoding this CDR3. The chain has TRBV5-1 and TRBJ1-2, with a weak D call TRBD1 (6 bases). There are 15 residues in the CDR3. CDR1 is SGHRS, CDR2 YFSETQ, per germline. Trimming left V 0 bases short and J 0 bases short, with 9 bases between. The CDR3 nucleotides are TGCGCCAGCAGCTTGGAGGAGGGGGCTAACTATGGCTACACCTTC. Its protein is CASSLEEGANYGYTF. The whole variable domain, filled in from reference TRBV5-1 and TRBJ1-2, reads KAGVTQTPRYLIKTRGQQVTLSCSPISGHRSVSWYQQTPGQGLQFLFEYFSETQRNKGNFPGRFSGRQFSNSRSEMNVSTLELGDSALYLCASSLEEGANYGYTFGSGTRLTVV.

This chain links TRBV30 with TRBJ2-3; TRBD2 matches 12 bases. With 7 bases clipped from V and 2 bases from J, the junction kept 4 bases outside the gene matches. This CDR3 has 14 residues. CDR1 and CDR2 (germline): GTSNPN, SVGIG (reference sequence). The CDR3 region is CAFGLAGHTDTQYF. CDR3 nucleotide sequence: TGTGCCTTCGGACTAGCGGGGCACACAGATACGCAGTATTTT.

V and J are TRBV7-3 and TRBJ2-7; 7 bases are shared with TRBD1. The germline V gene encodes CDR1 SGHTA and CDR2 FQGTGA. The CDR3 is made up of 13 amino acids. V trimming: 2 bases; J trimming: 6 bases; junction bases outside the gene matches: 4. CDR3 protein: CASSLRQGTEQYF. CDR3 bases: TGTGCCAGCAGCTTACGACAGGGCACCGAGCAGTACTTC.

The chain carries TRBV7-9 and TRBJ1-2; a weak D match, TRBD1 (5 bases). Trimming removed 2 bases from V and 4 bases from J, with 8 bases in between. Germline CDR1 and CDR2: SEHNR and FQNEAQ (reference sequence). The CDR3 is made up of 13 amino acids. The CDR3 nucleotides read TGTGCCAGCAGCTTACGGGGGGGCTATGGCTACACCTTC. Protein: CASSLRGGYGYTF.

This rearrangement joins TRBV28 to TRBJ2-4; maybe TRBD2 (6 bases). The CDR3 totals 16 residues. V lost 7 bases, J lost 0 bases, and 16 bases lay in between. CDR1 is MDHEN, CDR2 SYDVKM, per germline. The CDR3 bases are TGTGCCAGCAACGGGGGAAGCAACCTAGCCAAAAACATTCAGTACTTC. It yields the protein CASNGGSNLAKNIQYF.

This chain uses TRBV19 with TRBJ1-2; TRBD1 matches at 9 bases. J gave up 3 bases and V 7 bases, and 6 bases lay outside the gene matches. CDR3 length: 14 amino acids. The germline CDR1 and CDR2 sequences are LNHDA and SQIVND (reference sequence). The CDR3: CASTLTGGDYGYTF. DNA for the CDR3: TGTGCCAGTACTTTGACAGGGGGAGACTATGGCTACACCTTC.

The CDR3 here is CASSFRAGANEKLFF. CDR3 sequence (DNA): TGTGCCAGCAGCTTTAGGGCAGGGGCTAATGAAAAACTGTTTTTT. The chain carries TRBV7-2 and TRBJ1-4, with a tentative D call TRBD1 (6 bases). Germline assignment: CDR1 SGHTA and CDR2 FQGNSA. V lost 3 bases, J lost 3 bases, and 11 bases lay in between. The CDR3 totals 15 residues.

The V call is TRBV19, the J call TRBJ1-6; D ambiguous. CDR3 length: 12 residues. The V and J ends lost 7 bases and 7 bases respectively, with 8 bases between them. Germline V gene sequence: CDR1 LNHDA, CDR2 SQIVND (reference sequence). As DNA, the CDR3 is TGTGCCAGTAAGGGTACGAATTCACCCCTCCACTTT. Translation: CASKGTNSPLHF.

Regarding this clone: The junction does not match germline at one end; this may be a read error. The rearrangement links TRBV7-7 to TRBJ2-1, with 9 bases identical to TRBD2. Germline-derived CDR1 and CDR2 are SSHAT and FNYEAQ (reference sequence). The CDR3 totals 15 residues. CDR3 nucleotide sequence: TGTGCTAGCAGCCCGCGGGCGGGGGGGAACAATGAGCAGTTCTTC. Its protein product is CASSPRAGGNNEQFF.

This chain connects TRBV6-4 to TRBJ2-7, with 9 bases fitting TRBD1. Germline V gene lookup returns CDR1 MRHNA and CDR2 SNTAGT. Trimming at V came to 2 bases and at J to 3 bases, leaving 8 bases not matched to a gene. This CDR3 is built from 16 residues. The CDR3 here is CASSDRCTGGYYEQYF. In nucleotides, the CDR3 is TGTGCCAGCAGTGACCGATGCACAGGGGGCTACTACGAGCAGTACTTC.

This clone was seen more than once but under ten times. The rearrangement uses TRBV21-1 and TRBJ2-3; the table's D call, TRBD1, was not checked against the DNA. TRBV21-1 corresponds to a pseudogene. This CDR3 contains 17 residues. The CDR3 bases are TGTGCCAGCATAACGATCGGGACAGAGACTAGCACAGATACGCAGTATTTT. Translated: CASITIGTETSTDTQYF.

The genes are TRBV7-6 and TRBJ2-7; 7 nucleotides agree with TRBD2. V shed 1 base and J 5 bases; nucleotides not matched to a gene: 11. CDR1 SGHVS and CDR2 FNYEAQ come from the germline V gene. This CDR3 has 16 amino acids. The CDR3 spells CASSLGSSQRGDEQYF. CDR3 nucleotides: TGTGCCAGCAGCTTAGGTTCCTCCCAGCGGGGTGACGAGCAGTACTTC.

The chain carries TRBV28 and TRBJ2-7, with D possibly matching TRBD1 (6 bases). Germline V lookup: CDR1 MDHEN, CDR2 SYDVKM. V lost 2 bases, J lost 0 bases, and 11 bases lay in between. The CDR3 runs 15 residues. In DNA, the CDR3 is TGTGCCAGCAGTTTACCGCGGACAGTCTCCTACGAGCAGTACTTC. Translating gives CASSLPRTVSYEQYF.

V usage is TRBV6-1 and J usage is TRBJ2-7, with D possibly matching TRBD2 (6 bases). Germline CDR1 MNHNS, CDR2 SASEGT. V lost 2 bases and J lost 3, with 11 bases in between. This CDR3 has 14 amino acids. CDR3 loop: CASSERGTDYEQYF. The CDR3 region has the DNA TGTGCCAGCAGTGAACGCGGGACCGACTACGAGCAGTACTTC.

This clone was counted only a few times. V is TRBV6-1 and J is TRBJ1-4, with D perhaps matching TRBD1 (5 bases). Per the germline V gene, CDR1 is MNHNS and CDR2 is SASEGT. The CDR3 contains 13 residues. V shed 3 bases and J shed 8 bases, with 10 bases lying between them. CDR3 coding DNA: TGTGCCAGCAGTGATCAGGGAATCGAAAAACTGTTTTTT. The encoded protein is CASSDQGIEKLFF.